The next 15 T cell receptor beta chains were all read from a single sample in a study of CD8 T cells in Susac syndrome. An amount of RNA that ranged from about 0.45 to 1 ug was reverse transcribed with random hexamers. Each CDR3 protein gets one entry after TCRdb re-called the immunoSEQ multiplex PCR reads with MiXCR. This table has about 140,000 distinct CDR3 sequences, approximately 95% appearing once. Sequences were obtained from CD4+ T cells from PBMCs. The receptors shown here come from a human donor with Susac syndrome.

The V gene is TRBV28, the J gene TRBJ1-3, with 8 nucleotides matching TRBD1. The J segment lost 2 bases and the V segment lost 6 bases, leaving 3 bases of the junction unmatched. Germline loops: CDR1 MDHEN, CDR2 SYDVKM. The CDR3 consists of 14 residues. The CDR3 DNA sequence: TGTGCCAGCAGCCCGACAGGGGCTGGAAACACCATATATTTT. The encoded protein is CASSPTGAGNTIYF.

The CDR3 is CASSIGKGNIQYF. CDR3 nucleotide sequence: TGTGCCAGTAGTATAGGAAAGGGAAACATTCAGTACTTC. The rearrangement uses TRBV19 and TRBJ2-4; D gene unclear. This CDR3 region has 13 residues. Germline values: CDR1 LNHDA, CDR2 SQIVND (reference sequence). Trimming removed 1 base from V and 6 bases from J, with 7 bases in between.

The chain combines TRBV5-4 with TRBJ1-6; D possibly corresponds to TRBD1 (5 bases). V lost 3 bases to trimming and J lost 3 bases, with 7 bases between them. Germline assignment: CDR1 SGHNT and CDR2 YYREEE (reference sequence). The CDR3 is 14 residues long. The DNA for the CDR3 is TGTGCCAGCAGCTCGACAGTCTATAATTCACCCCTCCACTTT. This gives the protein CASSSTVYNSPLHF.

The gene calls are TRBV3-1 and TRBJ1-1; D is uncertain. V was clipped by 4 bases and J by 7 bases, with 10 bases between them. The V gene's germline CDR1 is LGHDT and CDR2 YNNKEL (reference sequence). This CDR3 comprises 12 residues. CDR3 loop: CASSPTDGEAFF. The CDR3 region has the DNA TGTGCCAGCAGCCCTACAGACGGTGAAGCTTTCTTT.

This clonotype was counted a single time. The chain couples TRBV9 to TRBJ2-1, with D possibly matching TRBD1 (6 bases). The V end lost 3 bases, the J end lost 9 bases, and 13 bases lay between the germline ends. Germline values: CDR1 SGDLS, CDR2 YYNGEE. The CDR3 consists of 13 residues. CDR3 amino acids: CASSDRVAGEQFF. The CDR3 DNA reads TGTGCCAGCAGCGACAGGGTTGCGGGTGAGCAGTTCTTC.

The genes are TRBV5-1 and TRBJ2-7; D unclear. Germline CDR1 reads SGHRS; CDR2 reads YFSETQ. CDR3 length: 13 amino acids. Trimming cost V 3 bases and J 0 bases, with 7 bases left between them. In DNA, the CDR3 is TGCGCCAGCAGCTCGCACAGCTCCTACGAGCAGTACTTC. Its protein product is CASSSHSSYEQYF.

The CDR3 coding sequence is TGCAGGGGACTAGCGGGCGATGAGCAGTTCTTC. As protein: CRGLAGDEQFF. The chain combines TRBV20-1 with TRBJ2-1, with 12 bases lining up with TRBD2. Germline values: CDR1 DFQATT, CDR2 SNEGSKA (reference sequence). This CDR3 comprises 11 residues.

V usage is TRBV12-3 or TRBV12-4 and J usage is TRBJ2-1; TRBD2 matches at 7 bases. The CDR3 loop spans 15 amino acids. The trim removed 7 bases at V and 3 bases at J, leaving 9 bases unmatched. DNA of the CDR3: TGTGCCAGCACCTTTGGGGGGGGTTTCTACAATGAGCAGTTCTTC. Protein: CASTFGGGFYNEQFF.

The chain couples TRBV30 to TRBJ1-1, with D unresolved. Germline loops: CDR1 GTSNPN, CDR2 SVGIG (reference sequence). The CDR3 runs 11 residues. V shed 1 base and J shed 9 bases, with 9 bases lying between them. DNA for the CDR3: TGTGCCTGGAGTGAGTCCGATAAAGCTTTCTTT. Translation: CAWSESDKAFF.

This chain uses TRBV29-1 with TRBJ1-1, with a tentative D call TRBD1 (6 bases). CDR1 SQVTM and CDR2 ANQGSEA come from the germline V gene. CDR3 size: 13 residues. Trimming took 4 bases from V and 4 from J, leaving 13 bases between them. The DNA of the CDR3 is TGCAGCGTTGGGGGGGCGCGAAGCACTGAAGCTTTCTTT. This sequence encodes CSVGGARSTEAFF.

The chain recombines TRBV9 with TRBJ2-1; 8 bases match TRBD1. The CDR3 has 15 residues. J lost 9 bases, V lost 0 bases, and 8 bases had no gene match. Looked up from germline, CDR1 is SGDLS and CDR2 is YYNGEE. The CDR3 here is CASSVGGQGAGEQFF. The DNA of the CDR3 is TGTGCCAGCAGCGTAGGAGGTCAGGGGGCGGGTGAGCAGTTCTTC. The entire variable domain, with the rest obtained from reference TRBV9 and TRBJ2-1, is as follows: DSGVTQTPKHLITATGQRVTLRCSPRSGDLSVYWYQQSLDQGLQFLIQYYNGEERAKGNILERFSAQQFPDLHSELNLSSLELGDSALYFCASSVGGQGAGEQFFGPGTRLTVL.

V is TRBV3-1 and J is TRBJ2-7; D is unresolved. This CDR3 region has 14 residues. CDR1 and CDR2 (germline): LGHDT, YNNKEL (reference sequence). The V and J ends lost 1 base and 3 bases respectively, with 10 bases between them. The CDR3 nucleotides are TGTGCCAGCAGCCAAGGTCCGGTCAACTACGAGCAGTACTTC. Its protein product is CASSQGPVNYEQYF.

The chain couples TRBV4-2 to TRBJ2-6; D not resolved. The CDR3 consists of 15 residues. In germline, CDR1 is LGHNA, CDR2 YNFKEQ. The V and J ends lost 2 bases and 4 bases respectively, with 9 bases between them. CDR3 residues: CASSQIDRGANVLTF. CDR3 sequence (DNA): TGTGCCAGCAGCCAAATTGACCGGGGGGCCAACGTCCTGACTTTC.

V gene TRBV15 combines with J gene TRBJ2-2, with TRBD2 matching over 9 bases. With 3 bases clipped from V and 4 bases from J, the junction kept 6 bases outside the gene matches. Germline CDR1 is LNHNV and CDR2 is YYDKDF (reference sequence). This CDR3 region has 16 residues. The DNA for the CDR3 is TGTGCCACCAGCAGGATAGCGGGAGACGGCACCGGGGAGCTGTTTTTT. Translation: CATSRIAGDGTGELFF.

This chain joins TRBV15 and TRBJ2-5; a possible D gene is TRBD2 (5 bases). The CDR3 consists of 15 residues. V gave up 0 bases and J gave up 4 bases, with 12 bases separating them. CDR1 and CDR2 (germline): LNHNV, YYDKDF (reference sequence). CDR3 sequence: CATSRDAGGGETQYF. CDR3 bases: TGTGCCACCAGCAGAGATGCCGGCGGAGGAGAGACCCAGTACTTC.